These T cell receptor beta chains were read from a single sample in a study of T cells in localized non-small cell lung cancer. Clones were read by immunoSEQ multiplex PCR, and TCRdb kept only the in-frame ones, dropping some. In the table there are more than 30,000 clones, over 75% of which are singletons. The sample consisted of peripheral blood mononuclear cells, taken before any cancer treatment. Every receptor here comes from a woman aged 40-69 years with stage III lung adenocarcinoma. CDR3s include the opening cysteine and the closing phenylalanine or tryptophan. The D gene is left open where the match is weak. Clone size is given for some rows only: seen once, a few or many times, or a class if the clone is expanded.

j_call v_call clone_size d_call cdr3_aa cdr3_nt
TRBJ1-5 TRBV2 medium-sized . CASSGTAQPQHF TGTGCCAGCAGCGGGACGGCTCAGCCCCAGCATTTT
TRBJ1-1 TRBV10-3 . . CAISGGAVSTEAFF TGTGCCATCAGTGGAGGGGCGGTGAGCACTGAAGCTTTCTTT
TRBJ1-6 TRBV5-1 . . CASSQRQATANSPLHF TGCGCCAGCAGCCAACGACAGGCCACCGCTAATTCACCCCTCCACTTT
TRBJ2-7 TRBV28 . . CASKQPPPSDPGGDEQYF TGTGCCAGCAAGCAGCCGCCCCCTTCGGACCCAGGGGGGGACGAGCAGTACTTC
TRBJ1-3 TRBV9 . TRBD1 CASSGGQGPSGNTIYF TGTGCCAGCAGCGGGGGACAGGGACCCTCTGGAAACACCATATATTTT
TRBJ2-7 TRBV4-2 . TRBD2 CASSQVTSGNSYEQYF TGTGCCAGCAGCCAAGTTACTAGCGGGAATTCCTACGAGCAGTACTTC
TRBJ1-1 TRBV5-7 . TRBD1 CASLPAGGIEAFF TGTGCCAGCCTCCCAGCAGGGGGTATCGAAGCTTTCTTT
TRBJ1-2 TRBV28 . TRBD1 CASSPPTGQEDGYTF TGTGCCAGCAGTCCCCCGACAGGGCAAGAAGATGGCTACACCTTC
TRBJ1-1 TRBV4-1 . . CASSQPTGVSEAFF TGCGCCAGCAGCCAACCTACAGGAGTATCTGAAGCTTTCTTT
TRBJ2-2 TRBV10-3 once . CAISEGLNTGELFF TGTGCCATCAGTGAGGGGCTCAACACCGGGGAGCTGTTTTTT